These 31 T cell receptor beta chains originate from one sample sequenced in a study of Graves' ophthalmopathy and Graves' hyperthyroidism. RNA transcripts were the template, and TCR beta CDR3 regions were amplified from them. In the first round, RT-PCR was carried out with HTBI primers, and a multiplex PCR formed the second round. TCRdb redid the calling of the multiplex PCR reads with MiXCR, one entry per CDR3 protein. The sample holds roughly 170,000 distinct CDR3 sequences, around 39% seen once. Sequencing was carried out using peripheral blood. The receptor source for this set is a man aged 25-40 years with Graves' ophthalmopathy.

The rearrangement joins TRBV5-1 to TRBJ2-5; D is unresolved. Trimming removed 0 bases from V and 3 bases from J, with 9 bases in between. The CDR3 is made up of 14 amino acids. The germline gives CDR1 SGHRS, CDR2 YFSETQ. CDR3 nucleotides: TGCGCCAGCAGCTTGGCCCTCAGCGAAGAGACCCAGTACTTC. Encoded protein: CASSLALSEETQYF.

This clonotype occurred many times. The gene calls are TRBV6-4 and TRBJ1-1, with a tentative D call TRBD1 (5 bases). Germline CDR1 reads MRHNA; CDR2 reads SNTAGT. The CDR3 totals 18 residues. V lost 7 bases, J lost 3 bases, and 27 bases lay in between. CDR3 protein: CASTPARDGLILDTEAFF. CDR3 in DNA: TGTGCCAGCACCCCCGCTAGGGACGGCTTAATACTCGACACTGAAGCTTTCTTT.

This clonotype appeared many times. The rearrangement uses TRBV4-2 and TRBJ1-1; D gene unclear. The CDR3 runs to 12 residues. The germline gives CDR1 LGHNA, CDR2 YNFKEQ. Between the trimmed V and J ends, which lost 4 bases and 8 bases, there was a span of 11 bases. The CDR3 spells CASSRTSEEAFF. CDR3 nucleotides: TGTGCCAGCAGCCGGACCTCAGAGGAAGCTTTCTTT.

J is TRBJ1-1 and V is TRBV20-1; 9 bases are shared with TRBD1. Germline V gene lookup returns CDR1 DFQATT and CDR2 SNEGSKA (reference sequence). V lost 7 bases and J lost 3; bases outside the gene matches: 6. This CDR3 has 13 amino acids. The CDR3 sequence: CSVAGQGHTEAFF. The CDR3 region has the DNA TGCAGTGTCGCGGGACAGGGCCACACTGAAGCTTTCTTT.

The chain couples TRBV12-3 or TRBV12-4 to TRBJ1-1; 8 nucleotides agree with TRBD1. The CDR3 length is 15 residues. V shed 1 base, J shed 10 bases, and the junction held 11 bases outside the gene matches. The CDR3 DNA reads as TGTGCCAGCAGTTTAGGGGGACAGGCAACGATTGGAGCTTTCTTT. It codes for CASSLGGQATIGAFF.

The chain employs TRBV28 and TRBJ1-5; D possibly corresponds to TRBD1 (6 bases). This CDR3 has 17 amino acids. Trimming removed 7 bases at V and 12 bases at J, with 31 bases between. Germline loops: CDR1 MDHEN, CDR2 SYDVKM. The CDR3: CASIGLKHRVGLEGQHF. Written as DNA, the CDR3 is TGTGCCAGCATAGGGCTGAAGCACAGGGTGGGCCTGGAGGGCCAGCATTTT.

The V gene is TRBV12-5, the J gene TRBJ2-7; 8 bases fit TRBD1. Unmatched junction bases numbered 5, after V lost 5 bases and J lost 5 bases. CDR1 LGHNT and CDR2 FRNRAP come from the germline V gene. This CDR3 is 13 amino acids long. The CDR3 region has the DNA TGTGCTAGTGGTGAGGACAGGGACCACGAGCAGTACTTC. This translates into CASGEDRDHEQYF.

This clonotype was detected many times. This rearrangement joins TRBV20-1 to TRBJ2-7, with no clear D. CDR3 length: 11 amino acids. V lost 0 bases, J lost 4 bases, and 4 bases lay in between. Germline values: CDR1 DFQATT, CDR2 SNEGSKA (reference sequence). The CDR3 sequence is CSARDAYEQYF. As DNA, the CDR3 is TGCAGTGCTAGAGACGCGTACGAGCAGTACTTC.

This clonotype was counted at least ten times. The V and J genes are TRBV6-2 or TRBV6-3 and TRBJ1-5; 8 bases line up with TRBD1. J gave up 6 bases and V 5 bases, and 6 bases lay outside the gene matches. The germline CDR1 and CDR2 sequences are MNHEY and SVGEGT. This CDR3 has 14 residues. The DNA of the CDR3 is TGTGCCAGCAGTGACGACAGGGGTGCTCAGCCCCAGCATTTT. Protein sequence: CASSDDRGAQPQHF.

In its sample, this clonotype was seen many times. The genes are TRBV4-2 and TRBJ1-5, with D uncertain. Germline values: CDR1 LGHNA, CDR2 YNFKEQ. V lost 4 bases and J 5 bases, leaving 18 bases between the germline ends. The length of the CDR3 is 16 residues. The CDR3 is CASSPHPDRRHQPQHF. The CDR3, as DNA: TGTGCCAGCAGCCCCCACCCCGATAGGCGGCATCAGCCCCAGCATTTT.

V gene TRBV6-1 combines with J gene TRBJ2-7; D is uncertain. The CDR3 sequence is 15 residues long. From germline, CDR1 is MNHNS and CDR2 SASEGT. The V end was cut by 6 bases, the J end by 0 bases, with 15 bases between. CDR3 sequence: CASSDGRLSSYEQYF. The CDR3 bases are TGTGCCAGCAGCGACGGGCGGTTGAGCTCCTACGAGCAGTACTTC.

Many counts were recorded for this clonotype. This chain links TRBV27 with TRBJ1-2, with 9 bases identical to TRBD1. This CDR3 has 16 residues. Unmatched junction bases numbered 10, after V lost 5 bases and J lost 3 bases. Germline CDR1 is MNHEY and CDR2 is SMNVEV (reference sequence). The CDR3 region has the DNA TGTGCCAGCAGTCCCCACGGGACAGGGAGACACTATGGCTACACCTTC. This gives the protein CASSPHGTGRHYGYTF.

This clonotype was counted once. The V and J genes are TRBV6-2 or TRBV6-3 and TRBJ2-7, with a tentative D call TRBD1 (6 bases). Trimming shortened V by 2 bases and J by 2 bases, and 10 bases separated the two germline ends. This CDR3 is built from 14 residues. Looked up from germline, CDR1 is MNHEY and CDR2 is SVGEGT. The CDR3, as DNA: TGTGCCAGCAGTTACCTTTGGACAGCCTACGAGCAGTACTTC. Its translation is CASSYLWTAYEQYF.

In DNA, the CDR3 is TGTGCCAGCAGCTTAGCCGGGACAGCTCCCGGCGAGCAGTACTTC. It translates to CASSLAGTAPGEQYF. V usage is TRBV11-2 and J usage is TRBJ2-7; 7 bases align to TRBD1. V gave up 1 base and J gave up 6 bases; unmatched junction bases: 9. Germline-derived CDR1 and CDR2 are SGHAT and FQNNGV. The CDR3 has 15 residues. Based on the CDR3 plus reference TRBV11-2 and TRBJ2-7, the full variable domain is EAGVAQSPRYKIIEKRQSVAFWCNPISGHATLYWYQQILGQGPKLLIQFQNNGVVDDSQLPKDRFSAERLKGVDSTLKIQPAKLEDSAVYLCASSLAGTAPGEQYFGPGTRLTVT.

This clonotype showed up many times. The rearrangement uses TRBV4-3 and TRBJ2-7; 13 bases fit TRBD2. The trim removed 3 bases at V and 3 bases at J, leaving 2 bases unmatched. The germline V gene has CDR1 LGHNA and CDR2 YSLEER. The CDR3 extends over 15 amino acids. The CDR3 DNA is TGCGCCAGCAGCCACGGGACTAGCGGGAACTACGAGCAGTACTTC. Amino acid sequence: CASSHGTSGNYEQYF.

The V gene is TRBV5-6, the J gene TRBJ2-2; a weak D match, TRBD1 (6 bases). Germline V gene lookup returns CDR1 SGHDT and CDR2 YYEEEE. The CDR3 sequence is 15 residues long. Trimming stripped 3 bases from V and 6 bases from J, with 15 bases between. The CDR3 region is CASSSIDRPSGELFF. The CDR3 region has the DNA TGTGCCAGCAGCTCTATCGACAGGCCGTCCGGGGAGCTGTTTTTT.

The CDR3 reads CASSLRGRMRENTEAFF. CDR3 DNA sequence: TGTGCCAGCAGCTTGCGGGGGCGGATGAGGGAAAACACTGAAGCTTTCTTT. This chain links TRBV7-2 with TRBJ1-1, with a tentative D call TRBD1 (6 bases). Trimming removed 3 bases from V and 2 bases from J, with 19 bases in between. Germline V lookup: CDR1 SGHTA, CDR2 FQGNSA. This CDR3 is built from 17 residues.

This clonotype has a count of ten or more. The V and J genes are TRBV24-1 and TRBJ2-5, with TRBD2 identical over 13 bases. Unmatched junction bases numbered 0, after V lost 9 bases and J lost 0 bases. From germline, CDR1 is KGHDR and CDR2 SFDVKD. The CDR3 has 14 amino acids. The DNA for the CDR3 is TGTGCCACCGGGACTAGCGGGGACCAAGAGACCCAGTACTTC. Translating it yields CATGTSGDQETQYF.

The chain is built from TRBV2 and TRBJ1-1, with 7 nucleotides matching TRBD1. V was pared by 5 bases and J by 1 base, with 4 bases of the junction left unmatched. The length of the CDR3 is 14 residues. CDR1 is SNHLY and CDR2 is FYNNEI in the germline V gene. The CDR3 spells CASSRQGWNTEAFF. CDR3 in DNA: TGTGCCAGCAGTCGACAGGGATGGAACACTGAAGCTTTCTTT.

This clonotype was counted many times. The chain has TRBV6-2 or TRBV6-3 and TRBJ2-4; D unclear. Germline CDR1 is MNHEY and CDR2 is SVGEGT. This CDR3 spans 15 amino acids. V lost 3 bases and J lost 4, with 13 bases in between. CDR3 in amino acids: CASSYTQDQKNIQYF. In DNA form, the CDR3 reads TGTGCCAGCAGTTATACGCAGGACCAGAAAAACATTCAGTACTTC.

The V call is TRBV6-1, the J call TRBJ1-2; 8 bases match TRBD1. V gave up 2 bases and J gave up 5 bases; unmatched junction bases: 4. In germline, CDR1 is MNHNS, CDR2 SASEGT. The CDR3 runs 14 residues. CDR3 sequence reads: CASSETGGLYGYTF. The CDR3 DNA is TGTGCCAGCAGTGAAACAGGGGGATTATATGGCTACACCTTC.

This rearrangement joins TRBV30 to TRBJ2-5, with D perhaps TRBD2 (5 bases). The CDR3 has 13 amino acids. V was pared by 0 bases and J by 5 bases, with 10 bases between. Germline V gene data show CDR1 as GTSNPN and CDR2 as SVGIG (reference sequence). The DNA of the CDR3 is TGTGCCTGGAGTGTACGTGGACTTGAGACCCAGTACTTC. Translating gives CAWSVRGLETQYF.

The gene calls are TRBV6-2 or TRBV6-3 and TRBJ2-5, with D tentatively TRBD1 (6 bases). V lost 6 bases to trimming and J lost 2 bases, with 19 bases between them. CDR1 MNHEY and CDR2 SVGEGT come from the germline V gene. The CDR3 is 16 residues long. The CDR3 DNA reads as TGTGCCAGCAGCCCGCCCCGACAGGTTCGTCAAGAGACCCAGTACTTC. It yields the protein CASSPPRQVRQETQYF.

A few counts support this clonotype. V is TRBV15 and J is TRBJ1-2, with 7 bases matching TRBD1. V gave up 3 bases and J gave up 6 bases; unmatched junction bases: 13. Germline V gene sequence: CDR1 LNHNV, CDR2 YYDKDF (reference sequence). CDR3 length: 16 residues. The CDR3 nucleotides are TGTGCCACCAGCAGGCCCGACAGGGAGGTTATCGATGGCTACACCTTC. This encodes CATSRPDREVIDGYTF.

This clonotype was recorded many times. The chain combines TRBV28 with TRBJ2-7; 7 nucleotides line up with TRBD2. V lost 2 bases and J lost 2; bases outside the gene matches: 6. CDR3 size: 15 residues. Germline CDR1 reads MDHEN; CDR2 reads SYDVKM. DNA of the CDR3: TGTGCCAGCAGTTTAGGGGCTAGCGGCGCCTACGAGCAGTACTTC. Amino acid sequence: CASSLGASGAYEQYF.

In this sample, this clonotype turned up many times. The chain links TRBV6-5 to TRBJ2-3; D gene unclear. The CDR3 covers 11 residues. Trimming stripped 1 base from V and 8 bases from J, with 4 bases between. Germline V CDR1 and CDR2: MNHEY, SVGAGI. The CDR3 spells CASSYLGTQYF. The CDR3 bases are TGTGCCAGCAGTTACTTGGGTACGCAGTATTTT.

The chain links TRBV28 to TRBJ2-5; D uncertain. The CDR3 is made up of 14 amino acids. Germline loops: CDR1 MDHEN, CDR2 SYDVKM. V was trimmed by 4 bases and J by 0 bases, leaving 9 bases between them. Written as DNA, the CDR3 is TGTGCCAGCAGTTACTCTATGTACCAAGAGACCCAGTACTTC. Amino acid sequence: CASSYSMYQETQYF.

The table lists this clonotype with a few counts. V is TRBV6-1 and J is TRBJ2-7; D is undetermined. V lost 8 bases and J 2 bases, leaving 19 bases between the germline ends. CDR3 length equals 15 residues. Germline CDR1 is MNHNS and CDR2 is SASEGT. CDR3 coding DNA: TGTGCCAGCGCTAAAGGACGGACGCATACCTACGAGCAGTACTTC. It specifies CASAKGRTHTYEQYF.

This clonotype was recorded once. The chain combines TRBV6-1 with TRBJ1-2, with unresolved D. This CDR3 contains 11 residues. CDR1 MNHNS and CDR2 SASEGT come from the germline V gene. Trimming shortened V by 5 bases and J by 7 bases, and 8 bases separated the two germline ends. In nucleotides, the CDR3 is TGTGCCAGCAGTACCGGTATTGGCTACACCTTC. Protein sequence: CASSTGIGYTF.

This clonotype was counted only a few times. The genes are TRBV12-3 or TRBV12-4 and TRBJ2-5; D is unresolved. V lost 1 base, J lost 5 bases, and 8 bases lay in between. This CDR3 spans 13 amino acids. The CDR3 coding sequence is TGTGCCAGCAGTTTAGGGTTGAGGGAGACCCAGTACTTC. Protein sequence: CASSLGLRETQYF.

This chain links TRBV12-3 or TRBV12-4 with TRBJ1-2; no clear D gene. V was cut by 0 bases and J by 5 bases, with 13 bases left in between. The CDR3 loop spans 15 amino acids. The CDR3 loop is CASSLARRTLYGYTF. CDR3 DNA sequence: TGTGCCAGCAGTTTAGCGCGCAGGACTCTTTATGGCTACACCTTC.